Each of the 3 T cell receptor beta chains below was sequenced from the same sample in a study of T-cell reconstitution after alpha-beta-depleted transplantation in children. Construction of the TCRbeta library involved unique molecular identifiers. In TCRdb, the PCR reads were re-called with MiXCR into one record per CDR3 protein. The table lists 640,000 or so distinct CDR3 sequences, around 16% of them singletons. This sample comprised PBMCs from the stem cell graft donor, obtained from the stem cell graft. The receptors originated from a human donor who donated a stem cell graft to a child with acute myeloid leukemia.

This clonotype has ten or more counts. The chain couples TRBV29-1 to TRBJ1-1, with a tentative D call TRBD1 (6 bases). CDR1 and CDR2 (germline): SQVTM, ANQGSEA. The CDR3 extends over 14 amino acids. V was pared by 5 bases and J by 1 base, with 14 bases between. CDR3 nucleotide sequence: TGCAGCGTTTCGATGGGGGCAGAGAACACTGAAGCTTTCTTT. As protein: CSVSMGAENTEAFF.

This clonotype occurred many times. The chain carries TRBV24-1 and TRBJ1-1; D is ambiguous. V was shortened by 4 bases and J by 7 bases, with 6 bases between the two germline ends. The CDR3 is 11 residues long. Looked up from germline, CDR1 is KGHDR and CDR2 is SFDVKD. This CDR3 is CATSDTSEAFF. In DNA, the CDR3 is TGTGCCACCAGTGACACCAGTGAAGCTTTCTTT.

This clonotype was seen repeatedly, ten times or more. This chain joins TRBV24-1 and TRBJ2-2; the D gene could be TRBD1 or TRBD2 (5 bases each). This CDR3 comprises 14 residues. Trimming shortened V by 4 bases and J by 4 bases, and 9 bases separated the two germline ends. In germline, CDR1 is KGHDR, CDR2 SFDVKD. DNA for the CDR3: TGTGCCACCAGTGAGGCAGGGAGCACCGGGGAGCTGTTTTTT. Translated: CATSEAGSTGELFF.